This TCR beta chain was documented in a study of T cell responses to AZD1222 COVID-19 vaccine. Study outcomes and limitations: Of spike-specific TCRs, nearly half reportedly target regions left unmutated in variants. Baseline seropositivity characterized only six AZD1222 recipients. Clonal diversity was possibly underestimated, and the donors were mostly white British, with more females.

Libraries were prepared by immunoSEQ multiplex PCR; TCRdb keeps only in-frame clonotypes and omits some of them. The sample includes 90,000 to 150,000 clones, roughly 90% seen only once; the top ten take roughly 2.7%. On this clone: As yet, its antigen is unknown.

The sample was peripheral blood, taken 28 days after the second AZD1222 dose. This clonotype was obtained from an adult who received the AZD1222 COVID-19 vaccine.

DNA of the CDR3: TGTGCCAGCACGGGCCCCCCGTTCTTC. Translating it yields CASTGPPFF. The rearrangement uses TRBV5-6 and TRBJ2-1; D gene uncertain. Between the trimmed V and J ends, which lost 6 bases and 15 bases, there was a span of 10 bases. CDR3 length: 9 amino acids. CDR1 is SGHDT and CDR2 is YYEEEE in the germline V gene. Full variable domain (missing parts from reference TRBV5-6 and TRBJ2-1): DAGVTQSPTHLIKTRGQQVTLRCSPKSGHDTVSWYQQALGQGPQFIFQYYEEEERQRGNFPDRFSGHQFPNYSSELNVNALLLGDSALYLCASTGPPFFGPGTRLTVL.